This T cell receptor beta chain derives from a study of blood T cell repertoires in COVID-19. Study-level information: Nucleic acid was either cDNA or gDNA, and it came from T cells, B-cell-depleted T cells, or PBMCs.

Trimming at V came to 5 bases and at J to 9 bases, leaving 14 bases not matched to a gene. Germline V gene sequence: CDR1 SGHNT, CDR2 YYREEE (reference sequence). The CDR3 is made up of 15 amino acids. The authors' processing: For nucleated cells, counts were estimated from reference gene primer amplification. Using immunoSEQ multiplex PCR, the repertoire was profiled, and TCRdb retains in-frame clones only, with some absent. V, J and clone size are those of that table, while D and trimming were read from the DNA. The sample yields about 210,000 clones, around four fifths seen once. One Seattle source followed patients from active infection through their disease course.

The sequenced sample consisted of peripheral blood. The chain uses TRBV5-4 and TRBJ2-5, with 9 nucleotides matching TRBD1. The receptor's source is a woman of 80 years or more with COVID-19, enrolled during active disease. The CDR3: CASSPPGQGRGAQYF. CDR3 sequence (DNA): TGTGCCAGCAGTCCTCCGGGACAGGGTCGCGGGGCCCAGTACTTC.